Listed below are T cell receptor beta chains from one sample, sequenced in a study of cytomegalovirus exposure and HLA in healthy donors. Method: immunoSEQ multiplex PCR; TCRdb's copy keeps in-frame clones and lacks some. The listing contains 150,000 to 200,000 clones. Sequenced material: PBMCs. The receptors come from a woman aged 55-70 years in good health and CMV-seronegative. Each CDR3 is given with its conserved first and last residue. Each record gives: J gene, V gene, CDR3 protein.

TRBJ2-1 | TRBV11-2 | CASSSGGGGANEQFF
TRBJ2-1 | TRBV19 | CASSRTGNLNEQFF
TRBJ1-5 | TRBV4-1 | CASSGTGSPLTGNQPQHF
TRBJ2-3 | TRBV11-2 | CASSALAGGPDTQYF
TRBJ2-1 | TRBV12-5 | CASGLPGHRSYNEQFF
TRBJ2-1 | TRBV2 | CASSDNGVQEQFF
TRBJ2-2 | TRBV10-3 | CAIRAGGNTGELFF
TRBJ1-4 | TRBV11-2 | CASSLYPDIKPDEKLFF
TRBJ2-5 | TRBV2 | CASSAGTSGITETQYF
TRBJ2-5 | TRBV27 | CASRAGLAGGGTQYF
TRBJ1-6 | TRBV28 | CASSPIDRGFSPLHF
TRBJ1-5 | TRBV4-1 | CASSQELRGQPQHF
TRBJ2-7 | TRBV5-4 | CASSILSGDEQYF
TRBJ1-4 | TRBV9 | CASSVKRDSYNRGEKLFF
TRBJ2-1 | TRBV5-4 | CASSHGLAGGYNEQFF
TRBJ2-3 | TRBV5-1 | CASSLGTLAGATDTQYF
TRBJ1-3 | TRBV28 | CASTGQSASGNTIYF
TRBJ1-1 | TRBV20-1 | CSARAGSGAFF
TRBJ1-5 | TRBV5-6 | CASSLGAGNNQPQHF
TRBJ2-7 | TRBV7-9 | CASSLPVSRDRKFYEQYF
TRBJ2-3 | TRBV2 | CASSRGGRTSTDTQYF
TRBJ2-3 | TRBV7-3 | CASGPDKVGGSTDTQYF
TRBJ1-5 | TRBV2 | CASSQYRGSNQPQHF
TRBJ1-2 | TRBV7-9 | CASSQGAVDYGYTF
TRBJ2-5 | TRBV6-5 | CASSYWTGQETQYF
TRBJ1-2 | TRBV6-1 | CASSEAQRNYGYTF
TRBJ2-3 | TRBV7-2 | CASSPGGEWDTQYF
TRBJ2-2 | TRBV5-1 | CASSWRASTGELFF
TRBJ2-5 | TRBV15 | CATSRVAQETQYF
TRBJ1-5 | TRBV4-1 | CASSQQQGSSNQPQHF
TRBJ1-5 | TRBV5-1 | CASSLGGADGQPQHF
TRBJ2-7 | TRBV7-9 | CASSLGAGVVHEQYF
TRBJ1-1 | TRBV29-1 | CSVRQVVVTEAFF
TRBJ2-2 | TRBV6-5 | CASSYSTGVTGELFF
TRBJ1-5 | TRBV7-8 | CASSFRVGQPQHF
TRBJ1-2 | TRBV6-6 | CASSYGTANYGYTF
TRBJ1-1 | TRBV27 | CASSTRGLNTEAFF
TRBJ1-6 | TRBV5-6 | CASSLDRLSSYNSPLHF
TRBJ1-3 | TRBV6-5 | CASSSFRQGLGNTIYF
TRBJ2-2 | TRBV7-9 | CASSRNTGELFF
TRBJ1-2 | TRBV7-2 | CASSLIGGATFYGYTF
TRBJ1-5 | TRBV2 | CASSAGGTLSNQPQHF
TRBJ2-5 | TRBV10-3 | CAISLAGGPETQYF
TRBJ2-2 | TRBV9 | CASSSGTTNTGELFF
TRBJ2-7 | TRBV4-2 | CASRVRTGGAYEQYF
TRBJ1-3 | TRBV6-1 | CASRMGQISGNTIYF
TRBJ2-3 | TRBV4-2 | CASSPRKLAGGTDTQYF
TRBJ2-1 | TRBV2 | CASSRAEDEQFF
TRBJ1-1 | TRBV5-5 | CASRGSLNTEAFF
TRBJ2-7 | TRBV2 | CASSEPRGAYEQYF